Following are 3 T cell receptor beta chains from one sample sequenced in a study of cytomegalovirus exposure and HLA in healthy donors. It was with 60 Vbeta and 13 Jbeta primers that the PCR ran. The protocol was immunoSEQ multiplex PCR, while the TCRdb copy is restricted to in-frame clones and leaves out a portion. This table holds around 120,000 clones, roughly 80% found once. The sequenced sample consisted of PBMCs. The receptors here all came from a man aged 55 to 70 in good health and CMV-seropositive.

This clone was seen more than once but under ten times. This rearrangement joins TRBV6-5 to TRBJ2-7, with 11 bases that match TRBD1. This CDR3 is built from 13 residues. CDR1 MNHEY and CDR2 SVGAGI come from the germline V gene. V dropped 6 bases and J dropped 6; count of bases not matched to a gene: 4. CDR3 bases: TGTGCCAGCAGCTCCGGGACAGGGGGCGAGCAGTACTTC. Translating it yields CASSSGTGGEQYF.

The genes are TRBV19 and TRBJ1-3; D gene ambiguous. The germline gives CDR1 LNHDA, CDR2 SQIVND (reference sequence). V was trimmed by 6 bases and J by 0 bases, leaving 15 bases between them. The CDR3 totals 16 residues. The DNA for the CDR3 is TGTGCCAGTAGCCTAAGATCGCCGAGCTCTGGAAACACCATATATTTT. It codes for CASSLRSPSSGNTIYF.

The chain recombines TRBV9 with TRBJ2-7; 10 bases fit TRBD1. Trimming cost V 4 bases and J 3 bases; bases outside gene matches: 10. This CDR3 has 16 residues. CDR1 is SGDLS and CDR2 is YYNGEE in the germline V gene. The CDR3: CASSPRFDRGLYEQYF. The CDR3 DNA is TGTGCCAGCAGCCCACGCTTTGACAGGGGGCTCTACGAGCAGTACTTC.